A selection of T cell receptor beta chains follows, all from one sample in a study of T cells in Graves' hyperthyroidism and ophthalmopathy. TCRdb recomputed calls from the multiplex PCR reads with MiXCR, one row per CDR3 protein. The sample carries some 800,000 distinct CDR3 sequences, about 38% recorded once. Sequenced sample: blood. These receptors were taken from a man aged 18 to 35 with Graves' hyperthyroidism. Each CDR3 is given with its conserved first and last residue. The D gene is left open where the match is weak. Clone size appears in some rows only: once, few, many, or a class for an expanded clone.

cdr3_nt: TGTGCCAGCAGTCCGAGGGGGCCCCAGTACTTC
cdr3_aa: CASSPRGPQYF
j_call: TRBJ2-5
clone_size: few
v_call: TRBV6-5
d_call: TRBD1

cdr3_nt: TGTGCAACCATCACCGGACAGGGGAACACTGAAGCTTTCTTT
cdr3_aa: CATITGQGNTEAFF
j_call: TRBJ1-1
clone_size: many
v_call: TRBV10-3
d_call: TRBD1

cdr3_nt: TGTGCTAGTGGTTTGGTACAGGGGGTGAACACTGAAGCTTTCTTT
cdr3_aa: CASGLVQGVNTEAFF
j_call: TRBJ1-1
clone_size: -
v_call: TRBV12-5
d_call: TRBD1

cdr3_nt: TGTGCCAGCAGGCCAAGGGGGTCTCCGAGCCAGCCCCAGCATTTT
cdr3_aa: CASRPRGSPSQPQHF
j_call: TRBJ1-5
clone_size: -
v_call: TRBV2
d_call: -

cdr3_nt: TGCGCCAGCAGACCCCTAGGGGGGGACACCGGGGAGCTGTTTTTT
cdr3_aa: CASRPLGGDTGELFF
j_call: TRBJ2-2
clone_size: -
v_call: TRBV5-1
d_call: -

cdr3_nt: TGTGCCAGCAGCTTAAAGGCAGATTCACCCCTCCACTTT
cdr3_aa: CASSLKADSPLHF
j_call: TRBJ1-6
clone_size: once
v_call: TRBV7-2
d_call: -

cdr3_nt: TGTGCCACCAGCTCTCCTGACAGGGTGAACTATGGCTACACCTTC
cdr3_aa: CATSSPDRVNYGYTF
j_call: TRBJ1-2
clone_size: -
v_call: TRBV15
d_call: TRBD1

cdr3_nt: TGTGCCAGCAGTTCCCAACTCTCTGGAAACACCATATATTTT
cdr3_aa: CASSSQLSGNTIYF
j_call: TRBJ1-3
clone_size: -
v_call: TRBV6-6
d_call: -

cdr3_nt: TGCAGCGTTGTCTCCCGAAGGAACACTGAAGCTTTCTTT
cdr3_aa: CSVVSRRNTEAFF
j_call: TRBJ1-1
clone_size: many
v_call: TRBV29-1
d_call: -

cdr3_nt: TGTGCCAGCAGTGGTGGAGGGTACACCGGGGAGCTGTTTTTT
cdr3_aa: CASSGGGYTGELFF
j_call: TRBJ2-2
clone_size: few
v_call: TRBV6-6
d_call: -

cdr3_nt: TGCAGCGTTGATGGAGATGGGGGGACAGTCTTTAACACTGAAGCTTTCTTT
cdr3_aa: CSVDGDGGTVFNTEAFF
j_call: TRBJ1-1
clone_size: -
v_call: TRBV29-1
d_call: TRBD1

cdr3_nt: TGCAGCCAAGTACAGGGGGGTGGCTACACCTTC
cdr3_aa: CSQVQGGGYTF
j_call: TRBJ1-2
clone_size: -
v_call: TRBV29-1
d_call: TRBD1

cdr3_nt: TGCGCCAGCAGCCAAGGAGTTGGCGGGGGGGCGGGTGAGACCCAGTACTTC
cdr3_aa: CASSQGVGGGAGETQYF
j_call: TRBJ2-5
clone_size: -
v_call: TRBV4-3
d_call: TRBD2

cdr3_nt: TGTGCCAGCAGCGTAAACGACAGGGTCCAAGAGACCCAGTACTTC
cdr3_aa: CASSVNDRVQETQYF
j_call: TRBJ2-5
clone_size: many
v_call: TRBV9
d_call: TRBD1

cdr3_nt: TGTGCCAGCGACCTGGGGAATCAGCCCCAGCATTTT
cdr3_aa: CASDLGNQPQHF
j_call: TRBJ1-5
clone_size: many
v_call: TRBV2
d_call: -

cdr3_nt: TGTGCCAGCGGGTCAGGATCCTACGAGCAGTACTTC
cdr3_aa: CASGSGSYEQYF
j_call: TRBJ2-7
clone_size: many
v_call: TRBV9
d_call: -

cdr3_nt: TGTGCCAGCAGCCCGTCCTCGCCAGCCGTCTACACCTTC
cdr3_aa: CASSPSSPAVYTF
j_call: TRBJ1-2
clone_size: -
v_call: TRBV6-6
d_call: -

cdr3_nt: TGTGCCAGCAGCTCGGGTGGGGCCCAGTACTTC
cdr3_aa: CASSSGGAQYF
j_call: TRBJ2-5
clone_size: many
v_call: TRBV5-4
d_call: -

cdr3_nt: TGTGCCAGCAGCCCCTCTGACAAGGGTGGCACCGAGCAGTACTTC
cdr3_aa: CASSPSDKGGTEQYF
j_call: TRBJ2-7
clone_size: few
v_call: TRBV11-2
d_call: -

cdr3_nt: TGCAGTGCTAGAAAGGGACAGGGGTATGGCTACACCTTC
cdr3_aa: CSARKGQGYGYTF
j_call: TRBJ1-2
clone_size: -
v_call: TRBV20-1
d_call: TRBD1

cdr3_nt: TGTGCCAGCAGCGTAGTGTGGGGTTCCGGGGCCAACGTCCTGACTTTC
cdr3_aa: CASSVVWGSGANVLTF
j_call: TRBJ2-6
clone_size: many
v_call: TRBV9
d_call: -

cdr3_nt: TGTGCCAGCAGTTTGCGGGGGGGACTCCTCCGGGAGACCCAGTACTTC
cdr3_aa: CASSLRGGLLRETQYF
j_call: TRBJ2-5
clone_size: -
v_call: TRBV27
d_call: TRBD2

cdr3_nt: TGTGCCAGCAGCGTAGAGCGGGGACACGTTTTCTCTAATTCACCCCTCCACTTT
cdr3_aa: CASSVERGHVFSNSPLHF
j_call: TRBJ1-6
clone_size: -
v_call: TRBV9
d_call: -

cdr3_nt: TGTGCCAGCACCCCCAAAGGCAGGTCAGGCGAAGCTTTCTTT
cdr3_aa: CASTPKGRSGEAFF
j_call: TRBJ1-1
clone_size: few
v_call: TRBV7-9
d_call: -

cdr3_nt: TGTGCCAGTAGTATAGGGGGACAGCCCCAGCATTTT
cdr3_aa: CASSIGGQPQHF
j_call: TRBJ1-5
clone_size: many
v_call: TRBV19
d_call: -

cdr3_nt: TGTGCCAGTAGTATAGCGCCGGGGGCGGCTGAAGCTTTCTTT
cdr3_aa: CASSIAPGAAEAFF
j_call: TRBJ1-1
clone_size: -
v_call: TRBV19
d_call: -